This is a list of T cell receptor beta chains from one sample in a study of T cells after yellow fever vaccination. MiXCR, run by TCRdb on the 5' RACE reads, gives a single entry per CDR3 protein. The sample has 60,000 to 75,000 distinct CDR3 sequences, 5% to 8% seen once. This sample comprised CD8+ T cells sorted from PBMCs, obtained roughly 46 days after the first yellow fever vaccination. The receptors were sampled from a man aged 18 to 29 who received the YFV17D yellow fever vaccine. The CDR3 runs from the conserved cysteine through the conserved F or W. Each record gives: J gene, V gene, D gene, clone size, CDR3 protein, CDR3 DNA. A D gene is named only where the DNA matches it firmly. The size of a clone is reported for some rows only, either as once, few or many, or as a class for expanded clones.

>TRBJ2-3|TRBV11-2|TRBD2|many
CASSLLAGGLVDTQYF
TGTGCCAGCAGCTTACTAGCGGGGGGGCTTGTAGATACGCAGTATTTT
>TRBJ2-1|TRBV4-3|-|few
CASSQDLDQATNDEQFF
TGCGCCAGCAGCCAAGACCTGGACCAGGCAACCAACGATGAGCAGTTCTTC
>TRBJ2-5|TRBV28|TRBD2|-
CASSRGGQETQYF
TGTGCCAGCAGTCGCGGGGGACAAGAGACCCAGTACTTC
>TRBJ2-5|TRBV7-2|TRBD2|-
CASSSLAGALYGTQYF
TGTGCCAGCAGCTCCTTAGCGGGGGCCCTCTATGGGACCCAGTACTTC
>TRBJ2-3|TRBV29-1|-|-
CSVEDIGTIDTQYF
TGCAGCGTTGAAGACATAGGTACCATAGATACGCAGTATTTT
>TRBJ2-1|TRBV12-3/TRBV12-4|-|many
CATSRVLNEQFF
TGTGCCACCTCTAGGGTTCTAAATGAGCAGTTCTTC
>TRBJ2-1|TRBV5-1|TRBD1|few
CASLSGQGADEQFF
TGCGCCAGTCTTTCGGGGCAGGGGGCCGATGAGCAGTTCTTC
>TRBJ2-1|TRBV27|-|many
CASSSGISRGASSYNEQFF
TGTGCCAGCAGTTCCGGAATCTCCCGGGGGGCTAGCTCCTACAATGAGCAGTTCTTC
>TRBJ2-2|TRBV11-2|TRBD2|-
CASSLGPLAGGLTGELFF
TGTGCCAGCAGCTTAGGACCCCTAGCGGGGGGGTTAACCGGGGAGCTGTTTTTT
>TRBJ1-1|TRBV12-3/TRBV12-4|-|many
CASSDRGDTEAFF
TGTGCCAGCAGTGATAGGGGAGACACTGAAGCTTTCTTT
>TRBJ2-1|TRBV7-8|TRBD2|few
CASSLAGLAGGHNEQFF
TGTGCCAGCAGCTTAGCGGGACTAGCGGGGGGACACAATGAGCAGTTCTTC
>TRBJ2-2|TRBV7-2|-|many
CASRGAQGTGELFF
TGTGCCAGCAGGGGGGCGCAGGGAACCGGGGAGCTGTTTTTT
>TRBJ1-1|TRBV4-3|TRBD1|many
CASSPQGAVEAFF
TGCGCCAGCAGCCCCCAGGGGGCGGTTGAAGCTTTCTTT
>TRBJ1-1|TRBV4-3|-|many
CASSQGIGENTEAFF
TGCGCCAGCAGCCAAGGGATCGGGGAGAACACTGAAGCTTTCTTT
>TRBJ1-2|TRBV11-1|-|-
CASSLAPVGREGRYGYTF
TGTGCCAGCAGCTTAGCCCCGGTCGGCAGGGAGGGCCGCTATGGCTACACCTTC
>TRBJ1-6|TRBV29-1|-|few
CSVTEGNRNSPLHF
TGCAGCGTAACTGAGGGGAATCGGAATTCACCCCTCCACTTT
>TRBJ2-4|TRBV30|-|many
CAWSAIQDIQYF
TGTGCCTGGAGTGCAATTCAGGACATTCAGTACTTC
>TRBJ2-5|TRBV9|TRBD1|many
CASSVGQGVPVAQYF
TGTGCCAGCAGCGTAGGTCAGGGGGTCCCAGTGGCCCAGTACTTC
>TRBJ2-1|TRBV4-3|TRBD1|-
CASSLERDSVYNEQFF
TGCGCCAGCAGCCTTGAACGGGACAGCGTATACAATGAGCAGTTCTTC
>TRBJ2-7|TRBV6-2/TRBV6-3|-|many
CANGTKTYEQYF
TGTGCCAACGGGACAAAAACCTACGAGCAGTACTTC
>TRBJ2-3|TRBV2|-|many
CASSRDTQYF
TGTGCCAGCAGCAGAGATACGCAGTATTTT
>TRBJ1-5|TRBV12-3/TRBV12-4|TRBD1|few
CASSFSLQGESNQPQHF
TGTGCCAGCAGTTTCTCTCTACAGGGGGAAAGCAATCAGCCCCAGCATTTT
>TRBJ2-7|TRBV7-9|TRBD2|many
CASSLILGLDFNEQYF
TGTGCCAGCAGCTTAATCCTCGGACTAGATTTCAACGAGCAGTACTTC